The rows below give T cell receptor beta chains drawn from one sample of a study of cytomegalovirus exposure and HLA in healthy donors. The table came from immunoSEQ multiplex PCR; TCRdb's copy has only in-frame clones and leaves some out. This sample has around 190,000 clones; around 80% occur once, and the top ten carry roughly 1.7%. The sequenced material came from PBMCs. The origin of the receptors is a middle-aged man in good health and CMV-seropositive. CDR3s include the opening cysteine and the closing phenylalanine or tryptophan. Each record gives: clone size, V gene, J gene, D gene, CDR3 protein, CDR3 DNA. The D gene is left open where the match is weak. A clone size is listed for some rows: how often the clone was seen (once, few, many), or a class if it is expanded.

.	TRBV7-9	TRBJ2-7	TRBD1	CASSSPGTGDYEQYF	TGTGCCAGCAGCTCTCCTGGGACAGGGGACTACGAGCAGTACTTC
few	TRBV13	TRBJ2-2	.	CASSTAGQVTGELFF	TGTGCCAGCAGCACAGCGGGACAGGTAACCGGGGAGCTGTTTTTT
few	TRBV7-2	TRBJ1-6	TRBD1	CASSFQGANSPLHF	TGTGCCAGCAGCTTTCAGGGGGCTAATTCACCCCTCCACTTT
.	TRBV27	TRBJ2-1	TRBD1	CASSSGQGWGNEQFF	TGTGCCAGCAGTTCGGGACAGGGGTGGGGCAATGAGCAGTTCTTC
once	TRBV14	TRBJ1-2	TRBD1	CASSHAAGGIYGYTF	TGTGCCAGCAGCCACGCAGCAGGGGGCATCTATGGCTACACCTTC
.	TRBV15	TRBJ1-1	.	CATSRDEAAEAFF	TGTGCCACCAGCAGAGATGAGGCCGCTGAAGCTTTCTTT
.	TRBV6-1	TRBJ1-4	.	CASSDWSATYNEKLFF	TGTGCCAGCAGTGATTGGTCCGCTACTTATAATGAAAAACTGTTTTTT
.	TRBV9	TRBJ2-7	TRBD1	CASSSRDRAHEQYF	TGTGCCAGCAGCTCCCGGGACAGGGCCCACGAGCAGTACTTC
.	TRBV5-1	TRBJ1-2	TRBD1	CASSGGTGIYGYTF	TGCGCCAGCAGCGGCGGGACAGGAATCTATGGCTACACCTTC
.	TRBV11-2	TRBJ2-6	TRBD1	CASPSRGGESGANGLTF	TGTGCCAGCCCGTCGAGAGGGGGCGAATCAGGGGCCAACGGCCTGACTTTC
.	TRBV5-1	TRBJ1-1	.	CASSLEPQNTEAFF	TGCGCCAGCAGCTTAGAGCCGCAGAACACTGAAGCTTTCTTT
.	TRBV6-6	TRBJ2-7	TRBD2	CASTQRTSGNEQYF	TGTGCCAGCACCCAACGGACTAGCGGGAACGAGCAGTACTTC
.	TRBV18	TRBJ1-4	.	CASSPPGQGNEKLFF	TGTGCCAGCTCACCACCTGGGCAGGGCAATGAAAAACTGTTTTTT
.	TRBV19	TRBJ2-1	TRBD2	CASSARLAGVTYNEQFF	TGTGCCAGTAGTGCCCGTCTAGCGGGAGTTACCTACAATGAGCAGTTCTTC
.	TRBV28	TRBJ2-7	.	CASSPRTYPTYEQYF	TGTGCCAGCAGTCCCCGGACTTATCCCACCTACGAGCAGTACTTC
.	TRBV6-1	TRBJ1-3	.	CASSEQTGGNTIYF	TGTGCCAGCAGTGAACAGACCGGGGGAAACACCATATATTTT
once	TRBV11-1	TRBJ2-7	.	CASSLVWDKDYEQYF	TGTGCCAGCAGCTTAGTTTGGGACAAAGACTACGAGCAGTACTTC
.	TRBV2	TRBJ1-2	TRBD1	CASMTGIYGYTF	TGTGCCAGCATGACAGGGATCTATGGCTACACCTTC
.	TRBV18	TRBJ1-5	TRBD1	CASSLSGGDQPQHF	TGTGCCAGCTCCCTTTCAGGGGGCGATCAGCCCCAGCATTTT
once	TRBV27	TRBJ2-7	.	CASSFLPGVYEQYF	TGTGCCAGCAGTTTTCTCCCAGGGGTCTACGAGCAGTACTTC
.	TRBV7-9	TRBJ1-5	.	CASSFIDGPQHF	TGTGCCAGCAGCTTCATAGATGGGCCCCAGCATTTT
once	TRBV6-6	TRBJ1-1	.	CASSYSAGAVNTEAFF	TGTGCCAGCAGTTACTCCGCGGGGGCAGTGAACACTGAAGCTTTCTTT
.	TRBV7-9	TRBJ1-2	TRBD1	CASGIEGDRALYGYTF	TGTGCCAGCGGGATCGAAGGGGACAGGGCCCTATATGGCTACACCTTC
few	TRBV19	TRBJ2-7	.	CARTGIRNEQYF	TGTGCCAGAACAGGGATAAGGAACGAGCAGTACTTC